Listed here are 32 T cell receptor beta chains from one sample, sequenced in a study of T cell repertoires in cytomegalovirus infection. TCRdb analysed the reads with MiXCR anew, one entry per CDR3 protein. The data show 200,000 or so distinct CDR3 sequences, roughly 20% seen once. Sequenced material: PBMCs. The receptors shown here come from a human donor in good health (CMV status not recorded). Some clones in this sample may be carry-over from other donors' samples.

The genes are TRBV7-9 and TRBJ2-7; maybe TRBD2 (5 bases). Looked up from germline, CDR1 is SEHNR and CDR2 is FQNEAQ (reference sequence). This CDR3 contains 15 residues. Between the trimmed V and J ends, which lost 3 bases and 6 bases, there was a span of 18 bases. CDR3 sequence (DNA): TGTGCCAGCAGCTTTAGCGAGCTTTGGGCTGCCGAGCAGTACTTC. Its translation: CASSFSELWAAEQYF.

The chain's CDR3 is CSANSAGTAYGYTF. CDR3 bases: TGCAGTGCCAATAGTGCCGGGACGGCCTATGGCTACACCTTC. The chain uses TRBV20-1 and TRBJ1-2, with D possibly TRBD1 on 5 matching bases. Germline-derived CDR1 and CDR2 are DFQATT and SNEGSKA (reference sequence). V lost 6 bases, J lost 4 bases, and 18 bases lay in between. This CDR3 region has 14 residues.

The V call is TRBV28, the J call TRBJ1-5; D gene ambiguous. The ends were cut back, 6 bases at V and 0 bases at J, with 9 bases in the middle. This CDR3 contains 14 residues. Germline assignment: CDR1 MDHEN and CDR2 SYDVKM. This CDR3 is CASRRISSNQPQHF. For the CDR3, the DNA is TGTGCCAGCAGGAGGATTAGTAGCAATCAGCCCCAGCATTTT.

In this sample, this clonotype turned up a few times. V gene TRBV7-3 combines with J gene TRBJ2-5, with 7 nucleotides matching TRBD2. V lost 2 bases, J lost 5 bases, and 11 bases stayed unmatched. Germline V CDR1 and CDR2: SGHTA, FQGTGA. The CDR3 loop spans 16 amino acids. The CDR3 is CASSLGETSRSETQYF. The CDR3 region has the DNA TGTGCCAGCAGCTTAGGGGAGACTAGCAGGTCGGAGACCCAGTACTTC.

This clonotype was recorded at least ten times. This sequence joins TRBV12-3 or TRBV12-4 and TRBJ1-1; TRBD1 might be the D (6 bases). V lost 7 bases and J 4 bases, leaving 16 bases between the germline ends. This CDR3 has 14 amino acids. CDR3 bases: TGTGCCAGCACCCTAAAGGCAGGGGCCACTGAAGCTTTCTTT. Its translation is CASTLKAGATEAFF.

There are many counts of this clonotype. V is TRBV6-6 and J is TRBJ1-1, with D uncertain. Germline CDR1 and CDR2: MNHNY and SVGAGI (reference sequence). Trimming stripped 5 bases from V and 7 bases from J, with 8 bases between. The CDR3 is made up of 11 amino acids. The chain's CDR3 is CASSGGSEAFF. CDR3 nucleotide sequence: TGTGCCAGCAGTGGCGGAAGTGAAGCTTTCTTT.

This chain uses TRBV28 with TRBJ2-7; the match to TRBD1 covers 9 bases. The CDR3 runs to 14 residues. The V and J ends lost 5 bases and 1 base, in that order; junction bases with no gene match: 3. Germline CDR1 is MDHEN and CDR2 is SYDVKM. The CDR3 DNA follows: TGTGCCAGCAGTGTAGGGACAGGGTCCTACGAGCAGTACTTC. As protein: CASSVGTGSYEQYF.

V gene TRBV14 combines with J gene TRBJ2-5; D is unclear. CDR1 is SGHDN, CDR2 FVKESK, per germline. V was pared by 4 bases and J by 5 bases, with 17 bases between. The CDR3 spans 15 residues. As DNA, the CDR3 is TGTGCCAGCAGCCGAAGACGGGCAGCGCAGGAGACCCAGTACTTC. It codes for CASSRRRAAQETQYF.

In its sample, this clonotype was seen many times. This sequence joins TRBV7-2 and TRBJ2-5; 10 nucleotides line up with TRBD2. CDR3 length: 16 residues. CDR1 is SGHTA and CDR2 is FQGNSA in the germline V gene. V shed 4 bases, J shed 1 base, and the junction held 6 bases outside the gene matches. CDR3 loop: CASSSSSGRAQETQYF. CDR3 coding DNA: TGTGCCAGCAGCTCGTCAAGCGGGAGGGCCCAAGAGACCCAGTACTTC. The full variable domain, completed using reference TRBV7-2 and TRBJ2-5, is GAGVSQSPSNKVTEKGKDVELRCDPISGHTALYWYRQSLGQGLEFLIYFQGNSAPDKSGLPSDRFSAERTGGSVSTLTIQRTQQEDSAVYLCASSSSSGRAQETQYFGPGTRLLVL.

The J gene is TRBJ1-4, the V gene TRBV12-3 or TRBV12-4; TRBD1 might be the D (5 bases). This CDR3 contains 15 residues. The germline V and J ends were trimmed by 7 bases and 4 bases, with 16 bases remaining between them. DNA of the CDR3: TGTGCCAGCATCAGGGCCCGGGAGGGTAATGAAAAACTGTTTTTT. It translates to CASIRAREGNEKLFF.

This clonotype was counted at least ten times. The chain has TRBV19 and TRBJ2-1; TRBD2 aligns across 7 bases. Trimming cost V 3 bases and J 4 bases; bases outside gene matches: 15. Germline V gene sequence: CDR1 LNHDA, CDR2 SQIVND (reference sequence). The CDR3 extends over 18 amino acids. The CDR3 loop reads CASSMRLGRAGDYNEQFF. As DNA, the CDR3 is TGTGCCAGTAGTATGCGGCTGGGGAGGGCCGGGGATTACAATGAGCAGTTCTTC.

The rearrangement links TRBV15 to TRBJ2-5; 10 bases fit TRBD2. Germline V gene lookup returns CDR1 LNHNV and CDR2 YYDKDF (reference sequence). The J segment lost 5 bases and the V segment lost 0 bases, leaving 6 bases of the junction unmatched. There are 16 residues in the CDR3. The CDR3 spells CATSRDRLAGVETQYF. The CDR3 coding sequence is TGTGCCACCAGCAGAGATAGGCTAGCGGGAGTTGAGACCCAGTACTTC.

The chain recombines TRBV18 with TRBJ1-1; perhaps TRBD1 as D (6 bases). Germline V gene lookup returns CDR1 KGHSH and CDR2 LQKENI. The V and J ends lost 2 bases and 5 bases respectively, with 15 bases between them. The CDR3 has 15 amino acids. The CDR3 DNA sequence: TGTGCCAGCTCACCATCAAGCAGGGGTGGAACTGAAGCTTTCTTT. It yields the protein CASSPSSRGGTEAFF.

Worth noting for this clonotype: A much larger clone is a single base away; this may be a read error. This chain's CDR3 is CASRLDFQPQHF. DNA of the CDR3: TGTGCCAGCAGATTAGATTTCCAGCCCCAGCATTTT. The chain has TRBV7-2 and TRBJ1-5; no definite D call. The CDR3 contains 12 residues. Germline V gene data show CDR1 as SGHTA and CDR2 as FQGNSA.

This clonotype has just a few counts. The chain couples TRBV19 to TRBJ2-1, with D perhaps TRBD1 (6 bases). The germline V gene has CDR1 LNHDA and CDR2 SQIVND (reference sequence). V lost 8 bases and J lost 4, with 15 bases in between. CDR3 length equals 14 residues. The DNA for the CDR3 is TGTGCCAGTCGCAGGGGTCCCTCTTACAATGAGCAGTTCTTC. As protein: CASRRGPSYNEQFF.

This clonotype was picked up many times. This chain uses TRBV7-3 with TRBJ2-1; D ambiguous. Germline loops: CDR1 SGHTA, CDR2 FQGTGA. The CDR3 loop spans 14 amino acids. V lost 5 bases to trimming and J lost 2 bases, with 10 bases between them. The CDR3 sequence is CASSPGDTYNEQFF. The CDR3 DNA sequence: TGTGCCAGCAGCCCCGGTGATACCTACAATGAGCAGTTCTTC.

This clonotype was observed a few times. The J gene is TRBJ1-5, the V gene TRBV28, with 8 bases identical to TRBD1. Germline V gives CDR1 MDHEN, CDR2 SYDVKM. CDR3 size: 14 residues. With 8 bases clipped from V and 6 bases from J, the junction kept 9 bases outside the gene matches. CDR3 DNA: TGTGCCAGCGGCCTTACAGGGGGTTCTCAGCCCCAGCATTTT. It translates to CASGLTGGSQPQHF. The full variable domain, its missing parts supplied by reference TRBV28 and TRBJ1-5, is DVKVTQSSRYLVKRTGEKVFLECVQDMDHENMFWYRQDPGLGLRLIYFSYDVKMKEKGDIPEGYSVSREKKERFSLILESASTNQTSMYLCASGLTGGSQPQHFGDGTRLSIL.

For the CDR3, the DNA is TGTGCCAGCAGTTACGACAGGGTTCCTACCTACAATGAGCAGTTCTTC. Encoded protein: CASSYDRVPTYNEQFF. The chain carries TRBV6-2 or TRBV6-3 and TRBJ2-1; the match to TRBD1 covers 7 bases. CDR1 is MNHEY, CDR2 SVGEGT, per germline. There are 16 residues in the CDR3. With V trimmed by 2 bases and J by 2 bases, 6 bases remained unmatched.

About this clonotype: One end of the junction is discordant with germline, which a read error may explain. The gene calls are TRBV5-4 and TRBJ2-5; tentative D call: TRBD2 (5 bases). Germline V gene lookup returns CDR1 SGHNT and CDR2 YYREEE (reference sequence). This CDR3 comprises 14 residues. The CDR3 region has the DNA TGTGCCAGCACCCCACGAGGGAACCAAGAGCCCCAGTACTTC. As protein: CASTPRGNQEPQYF.

In this sample, this clonotype turned up once. This chain connects TRBV6-5 to TRBJ2-1; TRBD2 aligns across 9 bases. Germline values: CDR1 MNHEY, CDR2 SVGAGI. After removal of 7 bases from V and 5 bases from J, the junction contained 9 bases not matched to a gene. The CDR3 is 15 amino acids. The CDR3 region is CASKQAAGGDNEQFF. CDR3 coding DNA: TGTGCCAGCAAACAGGCGGCGGGAGGGGACAATGAGCAGTTCTTC.

This clonotype was seen only a few times. This chain connects TRBV20-1 to TRBJ2-2; 8 nucleotides line up with TRBD1. This CDR3 has 13 residues. CDR1 is DFQATT, CDR2 SNEGSKA, per germline (reference sequence). Unmatched junction bases numbered 1, after V lost 3 bases and J lost 4 bases. The CDR3 DNA is TGCAGTGCTAGCACAGGGGGCACCGGGGAGCTGTTTTTT. Its protein product is CSASTGGTGELFF.

This clonotype has more than one count but fewer than ten. This chain connects TRBV6-6 to TRBJ1-2; TRBD1 is a possible D gene (5 bases). From germline, CDR1 is MNHNY and CDR2 SVGAGI (reference sequence). This CDR3 comprises 17 residues. V lost 2 bases to trimming and J lost 3 bases, with 19 bases between them. The CDR3 region is CASSYPPSGRHDYGYTF. Here the CDR3 DNA reads TGTGCCAGCAGTTACCCCCCCTCGGGACGGCATGACTATGGCTACACCTTC.

This clonotype was picked up many times. The genes are TRBV7-2 and TRBJ2-1, with TRBD1 matching 11 bases. The CDR3 sequence is 14 residues long. With V trimmed by 5 bases and J by 5 bases, 2 bases remained unmatched. Germline V gene data show CDR1 as SGHTA and CDR2 as FQGNSA. In DNA, the CDR3 is TGTGCCAGCAGCCGGGACAGGGGGGACAATGAGCAGTTCTTC. It is translated as CASSRDRGDNEQFF. The complete variable domain, with remaining parts taken from reference TRBV7-2 and TRBJ2-1, reads GAGVSQSPSNKVTEKGKDVELRCDPISGHTALYWYRQSLGQGLEFLIYFQGNSAPDKSGLPSDRFSAERTGGSVSTLTIQRTQQEDSAVYLCASSRDRGDNEQFFGPGTRLTVL.

As DNA, the CDR3 is TGCAGTGGACAGGGAAGCTCTGGAAACACCATATATTTT. Its translation: CSGQGSSGNTIYF. This chain joins TRBV20-1 and TRBJ1-3; 7 bases are a match to TRBD1. CDR3 size: 13 residues. Trimming cost V 7 bases and J 0 bases; bases outside gene matches: 3. Germline loops: CDR1 DFQATT, CDR2 SNEGSKA (reference sequence).

This clonotype was counted at least ten times. The rearrangement links TRBV5-4 to TRBJ2-3; a weak D match, TRBD1 (5 bases). Per the germline V gene, CDR1 is SGHNT and CDR2 is YYREEE (reference sequence). The CDR3 covers 14 residues. V was clipped by 4 bases and J by 1 base, with 10 bases between them. CDR3 DNA: TGTGCCAGCAGCACTTCGACAGGCACAGATACGCAGTATTTT. Residues: CASSTSTGTDTQYF.

This clonotype was counted a few times. V is TRBV12-3 or TRBV12-4 and J is TRBJ1-1, with a weak D call TRBD1 (5 bases). Trimming removed 6 bases from V and 5 bases from J, with 19 bases in between. This CDR3 is built from 15 residues. The CDR3 bases are TGTGCCAGCAGCCCGACATCTGGGGGGAGGACTGAAGCTTTCTTT. Encoded protein: CASSPTSGGRTEAFF.

The J gene is TRBJ1-2, the V gene TRBV4-1; no definite D call. Per germline, CDR1 MGHRA and CDR2 YSYEKL. V lost 4 bases and J lost 5, with 14 bases in between. The CDR3 sequence is 14 residues long. The CDR3 loop is CASSPKERDYGYTF. The CDR3 region has the DNA TGCGCCAGCAGCCCGAAGGAAAGGGATTATGGCTACACCTTC.

The genes are TRBV27 and TRBJ2-3; 10 nucleotides align to TRBD2. CDR3 length equals 15 residues. The germline CDR1 and CDR2 sequences are MNHEY and SMNVEV (reference sequence). Trimming removed 6 bases from V and 8 bases from J; junction bases left unmatched: 11. CDR3 loop: CASSRTSGARVTQYF. The CDR3 DNA is TGTGCCAGCAGCCGTACTAGCGGGGCGAGAGTTACGCAGTATTTT.

The chain combines TRBV27 with TRBJ2-5; D is unclear. The CDR3 is made up of 12 amino acids. Per the germline V gene, CDR1 is MNHEY and CDR2 is SMNVEV (reference sequence). V was clipped by 4 bases and J by 7 bases, with 10 bases between them. CDR3 sequence (DNA): TGTGCCAGCAGTTCCACAGTGGGGACCCAGTACTTC. Amino acids: CASSSTVGTQYF.

As to this clonotype: Relative to the germline gene, one junction end is altered; a read error may explain this. In nucleotides, the CDR3 is TGCAGCGGAGGATTGACAGACAGCTCTAGGGACTTC. This codes for CSGGLTDSSRDF. This chain uses TRBV29-1 with TRBJ2-1; the D gene is possibly TRBD1 (5 bases). Germline V gives CDR1 SQVTM, CDR2 ANQGSEA. The CDR3 totals 12 residues.

The genes are TRBV19 and TRBJ2-7, with 10 positions matching TRBD2. CDR3 length: 14 residues. V shed 5 bases, J shed 3 bases, and the junction held 4 bases outside the gene matches. CDR1 and CDR2 from the germline V gene are LNHDA and SQIVND (reference sequence). The CDR3 spells CASSPSGSGYEQYF. CDR3 nucleotides: TGTGCCAGTAGTCCTAGCGGGAGTGGCTACGAGCAGTACTTC.

This clonotype has just a few counts. This sequence joins TRBV7-9 and TRBJ2-3; D is ambiguous. The CDR3 has 15 residues. Germline V lookup: CDR1 SEHNR, CDR2 FQNEAQ (reference sequence). V shed 1 base and J shed 5 bases, with 13 bases lying between them. DNA for the CDR3: TGTGCCAGCAGCTTAGGTTGGGAAGAAGAAGATACGCAGTATTTT. It encodes CASSLGWEEEDTQYF. Combining the CDR3 with reference TRBV7-9 and TRBJ2-3 gives the whole variable domain DTGVSQNPRHKITKRGQNVTFRCDPISEHNRLYWYRQTLGQGPEFLTYFQNEAQLEKSRLLSDRFSAERPKGSFSTLEIQRTEQGDSAMYLCASSLGWEEEDTQYFGPGTRLTVL.